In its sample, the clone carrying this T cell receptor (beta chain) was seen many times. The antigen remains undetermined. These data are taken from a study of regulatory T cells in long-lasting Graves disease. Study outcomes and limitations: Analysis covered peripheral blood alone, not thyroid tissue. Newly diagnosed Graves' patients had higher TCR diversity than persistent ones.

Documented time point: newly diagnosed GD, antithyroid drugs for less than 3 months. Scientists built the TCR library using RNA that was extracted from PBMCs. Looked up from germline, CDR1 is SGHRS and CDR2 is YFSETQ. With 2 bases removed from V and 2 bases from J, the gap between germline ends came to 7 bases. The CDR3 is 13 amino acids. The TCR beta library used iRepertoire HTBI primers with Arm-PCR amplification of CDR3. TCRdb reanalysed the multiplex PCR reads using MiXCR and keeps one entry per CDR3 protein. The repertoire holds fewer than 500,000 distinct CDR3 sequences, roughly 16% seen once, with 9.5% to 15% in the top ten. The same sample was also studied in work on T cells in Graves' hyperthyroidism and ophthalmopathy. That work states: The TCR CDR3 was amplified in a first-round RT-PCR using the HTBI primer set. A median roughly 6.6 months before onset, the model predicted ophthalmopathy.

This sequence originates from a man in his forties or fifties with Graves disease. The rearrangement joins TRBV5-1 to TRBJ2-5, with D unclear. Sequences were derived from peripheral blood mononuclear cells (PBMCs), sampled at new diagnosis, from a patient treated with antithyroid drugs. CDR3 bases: TGCGCCAGCAGCTTAGTACAGCAAGAGACCCAGTACTTC. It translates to CASSLVQQETQYF.